This entry is about one TCR beta chain. No antigen is known for it. One end of the junction is discordant with germline, which a read error may explain. TCRbeta libraries were built with three rounds of nested PCR, modified from ARM-PCR. Via MiXCR, TCRdb re-called the multiplex PCR reads, giving one row per CDR3 protein. The table includes under 150,000 distinct CDR3 sequences, approximately 70% detected once. The template was RNA from unsorted bulk tissue. The data derive from a study of tumor and adjacent non-tumor tissue in lung cancer. CDR3 size: 14 residues. CDR1 is DFQATT, CDR2 SNEGSKA, per germline (reference sequence). Findings of the study overall: Normal lung showed higher cumulative top 100 clone frequency than tumor. Tumor TCR diversity, when higher, was linked to shorter survival.

The rearrangement uses TRBV20-1 and TRBJ2-3, with TRBD2 matching over 8 bases. The receptor's source is a man in his fifties or sixties with small cell lung cancer. Source material: lung tumor tissue. In DNA form, the CDR3 reads TGCAGTGTTAGAGATCGGGGGGGCTCAGATACCCAGTATTTT. The encoded protein is CSVRDRGGSDTQYF.